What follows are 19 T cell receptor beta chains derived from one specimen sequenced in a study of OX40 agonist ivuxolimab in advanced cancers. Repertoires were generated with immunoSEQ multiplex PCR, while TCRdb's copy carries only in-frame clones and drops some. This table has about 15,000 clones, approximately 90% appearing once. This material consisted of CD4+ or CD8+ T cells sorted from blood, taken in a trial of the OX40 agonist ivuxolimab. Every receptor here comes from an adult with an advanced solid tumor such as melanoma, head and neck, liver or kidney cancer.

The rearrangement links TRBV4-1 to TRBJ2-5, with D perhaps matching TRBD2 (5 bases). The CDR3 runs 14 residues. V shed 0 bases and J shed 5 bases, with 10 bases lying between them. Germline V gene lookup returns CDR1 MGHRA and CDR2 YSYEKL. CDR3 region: CASSQESWEETQYF. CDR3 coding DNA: TGCGCCAGCAGCCAAGAAAGTTGGGAGGAGACCCAGTACTTC.

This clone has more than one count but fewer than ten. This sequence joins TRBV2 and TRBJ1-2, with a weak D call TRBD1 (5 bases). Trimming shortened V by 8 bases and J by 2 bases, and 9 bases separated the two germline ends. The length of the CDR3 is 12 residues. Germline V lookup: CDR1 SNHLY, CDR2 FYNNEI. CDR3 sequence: CASDSGNYGYTF. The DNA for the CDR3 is TGTGCCAGCGATTCAGGGAACTATGGCTACACCTTC.

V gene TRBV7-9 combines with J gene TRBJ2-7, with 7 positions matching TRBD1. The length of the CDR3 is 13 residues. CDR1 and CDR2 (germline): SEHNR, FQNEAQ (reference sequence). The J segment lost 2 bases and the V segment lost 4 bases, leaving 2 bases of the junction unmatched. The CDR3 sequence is CASSSRGPYEQYF. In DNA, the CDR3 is TGTGCCAGCAGCTCGAGGGGGCCCTACGAGCAGTACTTC.

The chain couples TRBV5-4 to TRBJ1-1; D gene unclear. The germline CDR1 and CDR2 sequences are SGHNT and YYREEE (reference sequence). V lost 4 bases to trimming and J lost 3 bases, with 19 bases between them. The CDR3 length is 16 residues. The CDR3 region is CASSPITGPADTEAFF. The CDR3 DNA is TGTGCCAGCAGCCCCATAACCGGTCCGGCGGACACTGAAGCTTTCTTT.

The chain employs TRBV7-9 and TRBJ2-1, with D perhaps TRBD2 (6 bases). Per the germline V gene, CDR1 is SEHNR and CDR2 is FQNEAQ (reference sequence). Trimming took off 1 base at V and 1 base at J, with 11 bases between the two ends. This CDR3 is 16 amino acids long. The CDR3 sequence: CASSLDDSGSYNEQFF. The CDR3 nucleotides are TGTGCCAGCAGCTTAGATGATAGCGGATCCTACAATGAGCAGTTCTTC.

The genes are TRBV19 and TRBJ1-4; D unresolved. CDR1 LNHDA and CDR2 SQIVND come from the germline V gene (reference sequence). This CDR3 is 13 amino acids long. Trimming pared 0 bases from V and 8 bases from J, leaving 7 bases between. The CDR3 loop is CASSIDLGEKLFF. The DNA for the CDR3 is TGTGCCAGTAGTATAGATCTCGGGGAAAAACTGTTTTTT.

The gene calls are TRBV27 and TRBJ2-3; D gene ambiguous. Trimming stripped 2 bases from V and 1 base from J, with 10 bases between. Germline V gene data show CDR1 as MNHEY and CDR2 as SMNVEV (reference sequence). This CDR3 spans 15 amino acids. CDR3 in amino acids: CASSLRPGGTDTQYF. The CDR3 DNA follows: TGTGCCAGCAGTTTAAGGCCGGGTGGCACAGATACGCAGTATTTT.

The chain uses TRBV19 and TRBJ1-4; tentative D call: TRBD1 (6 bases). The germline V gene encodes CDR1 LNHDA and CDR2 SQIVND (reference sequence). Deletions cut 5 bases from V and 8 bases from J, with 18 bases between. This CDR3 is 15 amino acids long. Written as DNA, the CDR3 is TGTGCCAGTAGTCCGTCGACAGGACCCTCGGAAAAACTGTTTTTT. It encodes CASSPSTGPSEKLFF.

CDR3 bases: TGTGCCAGTAACGGCAGGGCCAACTATGGCTACACCTTC. This gives the protein CASNGRANYGYTF. The chain recombines TRBV19 with TRBJ1-2, with a weak D call TRBD1 (5 bases). V dropped 7 bases and J dropped 2 bases, with 11 bases sitting between them. CDR3 length: 13 amino acids. Germline CDR1 is LNHDA and CDR2 is SQIVND (reference sequence).

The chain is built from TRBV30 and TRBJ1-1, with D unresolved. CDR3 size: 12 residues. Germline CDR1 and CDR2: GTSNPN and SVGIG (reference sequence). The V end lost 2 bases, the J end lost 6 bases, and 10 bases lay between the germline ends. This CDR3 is CAWSMSLSEAFF. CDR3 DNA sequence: TGTGCCTGGAGTATGTCACTCTCTGAAGCTTTCTTT. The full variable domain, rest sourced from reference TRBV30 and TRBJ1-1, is SQTIHQWPATLVQPVGSPLSLECTVEGTSNPNLYWYRQAAGRGLQLLFYSVGIGQISSEVPQNLSASRPQDRQFILSSKKLLLSDSGFYLCAWSMSLSEAFFGQGTRLTVV.

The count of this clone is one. The CDR3 spells CASSTGQAYNEKLFF. Here the CDR3 DNA reads TGTGCCAGCAGCACTGGACAGGCTTATAATGAAAAACTGTTTTTT. The rearrangement uses TRBV7-8 and TRBJ1-4; TRBD1 aligns across 7 bases. Germline trimming cut 5 bases from V and 4 bases from J; bases unmatched to any gene: 7. The CDR3 sequence is 15 residues long. Germline-derived CDR1 and CDR2 are SGHVS and FQNEAQ.

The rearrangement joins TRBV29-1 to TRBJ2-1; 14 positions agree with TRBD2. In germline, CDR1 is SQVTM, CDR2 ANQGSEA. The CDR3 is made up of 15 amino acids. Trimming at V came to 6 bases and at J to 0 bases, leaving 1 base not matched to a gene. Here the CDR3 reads CSVGTSGGSYNEQFF. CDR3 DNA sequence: TGCAGCGTCGGGACTAGCGGGGGCTCCTACAATGAGCAGTTCTTC.

CDR3 amino acids: CASSYTPGQYNEQFF. CDR3 sequence (DNA): TGTGCCAGCAGTTACACTCCCGGACAGTACAATGAGCAGTTCTTC. The rearrangement joins TRBV6-6 to TRBJ2-1; a weak D match, TRBD1 (6 bases). The germline gives CDR1 MNHNY, CDR2 SVGAGI (reference sequence). The CDR3 consists of 15 residues. The V end lost 2 bases, the J end lost 4 bases, and 12 bases lay between the germline ends.

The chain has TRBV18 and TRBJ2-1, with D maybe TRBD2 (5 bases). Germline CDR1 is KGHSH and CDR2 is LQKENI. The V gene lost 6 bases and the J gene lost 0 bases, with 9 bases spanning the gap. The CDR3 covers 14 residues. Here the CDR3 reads CASSPGNSYNEQFF. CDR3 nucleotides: TGTGCCAGCTCTCCCGGGAACTCCTACAATGAGCAGTTCTTC.

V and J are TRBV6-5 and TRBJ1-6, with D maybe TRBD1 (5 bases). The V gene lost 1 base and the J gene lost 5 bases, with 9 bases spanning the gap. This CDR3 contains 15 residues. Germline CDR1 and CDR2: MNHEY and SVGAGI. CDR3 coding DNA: TGTGCCAGCAGTTACTATCGGGGGGATAATTCACCCCTCCACTTT. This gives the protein CASSYYRGDNSPLHF.

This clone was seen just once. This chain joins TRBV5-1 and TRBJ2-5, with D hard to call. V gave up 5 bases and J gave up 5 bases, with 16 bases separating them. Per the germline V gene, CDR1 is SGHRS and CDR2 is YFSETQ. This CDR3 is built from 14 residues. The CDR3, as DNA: TGCGCCAGCAGTTCCATAGGCTTACGGGAGACCCAGTACTTC. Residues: CASSSIGLRETQYF.

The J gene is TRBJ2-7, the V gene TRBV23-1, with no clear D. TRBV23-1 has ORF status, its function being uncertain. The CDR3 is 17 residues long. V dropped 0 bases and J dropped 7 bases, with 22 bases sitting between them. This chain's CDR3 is CASSQSGSADLMGEQYF. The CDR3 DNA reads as TGCGCCAGCAGTCAATCAGGTAGTGCGGACCTTATGGGGGAGCAGTACTTC.

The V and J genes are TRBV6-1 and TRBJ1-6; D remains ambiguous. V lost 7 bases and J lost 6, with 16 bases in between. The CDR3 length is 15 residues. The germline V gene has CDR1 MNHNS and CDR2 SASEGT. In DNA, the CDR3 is TGTGCCAGCATTATTGAGCACAGTTTTAATTCACCCCTCCACTTT. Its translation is CASIIEHSFNSPLHF.

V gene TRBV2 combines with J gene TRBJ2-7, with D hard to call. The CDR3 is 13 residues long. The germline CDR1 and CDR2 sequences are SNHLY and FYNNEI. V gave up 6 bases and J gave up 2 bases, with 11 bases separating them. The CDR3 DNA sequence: TGTGCCAGCAGGACGACGGATCCCTACGAGCAGTACTTC. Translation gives CASRTTDPYEQYF.